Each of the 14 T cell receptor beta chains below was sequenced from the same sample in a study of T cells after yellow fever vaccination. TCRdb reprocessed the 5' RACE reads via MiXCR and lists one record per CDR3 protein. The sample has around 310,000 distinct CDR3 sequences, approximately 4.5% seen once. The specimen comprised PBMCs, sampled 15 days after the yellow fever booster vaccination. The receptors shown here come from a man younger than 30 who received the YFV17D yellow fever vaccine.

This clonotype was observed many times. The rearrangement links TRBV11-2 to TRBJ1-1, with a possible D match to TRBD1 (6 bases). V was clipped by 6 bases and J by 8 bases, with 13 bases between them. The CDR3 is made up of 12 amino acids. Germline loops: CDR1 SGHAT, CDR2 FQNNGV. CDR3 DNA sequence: TGTGCCAGCAGTTTTAGCAGGGGCGAAGCTTTCTTT. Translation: CASSFSRGEAFF.

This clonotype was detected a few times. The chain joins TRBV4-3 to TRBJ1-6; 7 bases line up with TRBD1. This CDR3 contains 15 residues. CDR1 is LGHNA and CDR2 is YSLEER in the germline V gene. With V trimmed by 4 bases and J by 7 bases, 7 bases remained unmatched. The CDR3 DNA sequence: TGCGCCAGCAGCCCCCGGGACAGCCTGAATTCACCCCTCCACTTT. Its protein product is CASSPRDSLNSPLHF.

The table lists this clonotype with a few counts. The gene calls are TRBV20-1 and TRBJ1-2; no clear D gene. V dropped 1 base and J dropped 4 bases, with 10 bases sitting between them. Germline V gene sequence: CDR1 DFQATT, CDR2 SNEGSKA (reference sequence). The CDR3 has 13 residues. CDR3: CSARGAAAYGYTF. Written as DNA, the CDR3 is TGCAGTGCTAGAGGCGCAGCCGCCTATGGCTACACCTTC.

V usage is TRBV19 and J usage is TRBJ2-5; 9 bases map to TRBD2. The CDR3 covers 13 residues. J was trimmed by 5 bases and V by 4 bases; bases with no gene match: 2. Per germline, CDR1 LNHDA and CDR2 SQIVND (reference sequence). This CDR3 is CASSTSGGETQYF. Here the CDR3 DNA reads TGTGCCAGTAGTACAAGCGGGGGGGAGACCCAGTACTTC.

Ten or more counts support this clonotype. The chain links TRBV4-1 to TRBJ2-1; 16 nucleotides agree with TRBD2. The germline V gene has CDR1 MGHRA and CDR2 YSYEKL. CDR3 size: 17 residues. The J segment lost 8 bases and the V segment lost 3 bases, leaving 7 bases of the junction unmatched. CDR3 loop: CASSQTGTSGGAYEQFF. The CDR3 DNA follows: TGCGCCAGCAGCCAGACCGGGACTAGCGGGGGGGCTTATGAGCAGTTCTTC.

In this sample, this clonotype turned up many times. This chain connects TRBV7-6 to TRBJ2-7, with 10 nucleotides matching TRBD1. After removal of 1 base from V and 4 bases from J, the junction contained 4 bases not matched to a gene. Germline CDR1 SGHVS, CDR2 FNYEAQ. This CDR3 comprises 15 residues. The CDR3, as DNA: TGTGCCAGCAGCTTAGAGACAGGGGGCTCATACGAGCAGTACTTC. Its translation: CASSLETGGSYEQYF.

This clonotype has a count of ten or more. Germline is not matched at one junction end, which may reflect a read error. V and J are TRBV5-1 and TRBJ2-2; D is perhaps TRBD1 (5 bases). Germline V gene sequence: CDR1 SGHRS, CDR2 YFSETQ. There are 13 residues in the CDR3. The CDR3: CASSTGNTGELFF. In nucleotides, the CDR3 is TGTGCCAGCAGTACAGGGAACACCGGGGAGCTGTTTTTT. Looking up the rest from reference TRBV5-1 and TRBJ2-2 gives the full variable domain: KAGVTQTPRYLIKTRGQQVTLSCSPISGHRSVSWYQQTPGQGLQFLFEYFSETQRNKGNFPGRFSGRQFSNSRSEMNVSTLELGDSALYLCASSTGNTGELFFGEGSRLTVL.

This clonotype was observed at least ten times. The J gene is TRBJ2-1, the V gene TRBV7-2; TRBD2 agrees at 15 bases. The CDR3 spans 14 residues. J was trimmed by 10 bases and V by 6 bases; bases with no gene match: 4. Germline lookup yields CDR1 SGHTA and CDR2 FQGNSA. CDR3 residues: CASRGLAGGWEQFF. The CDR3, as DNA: TGTGCCAGCAGGGGACTAGCGGGGGGCTGGGAGCAGTTCTTC.

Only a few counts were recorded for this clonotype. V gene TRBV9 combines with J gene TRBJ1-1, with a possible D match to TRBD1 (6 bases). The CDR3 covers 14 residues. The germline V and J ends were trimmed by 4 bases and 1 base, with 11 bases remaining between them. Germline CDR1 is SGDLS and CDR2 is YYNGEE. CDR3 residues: CASSQGTPNTEAFF. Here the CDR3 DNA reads TGTGCCAGCAGCCAGGGGACACCGAACACTGAAGCTTTCTTT.

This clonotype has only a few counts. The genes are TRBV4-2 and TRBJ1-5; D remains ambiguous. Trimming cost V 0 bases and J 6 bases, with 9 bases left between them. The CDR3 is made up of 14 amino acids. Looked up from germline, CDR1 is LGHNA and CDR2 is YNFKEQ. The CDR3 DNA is TGTGCCAGCAGCCAAGAGTTGGGCCCTCAGCCCCAGCATTTT. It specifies CASSQELGPQPQHF.

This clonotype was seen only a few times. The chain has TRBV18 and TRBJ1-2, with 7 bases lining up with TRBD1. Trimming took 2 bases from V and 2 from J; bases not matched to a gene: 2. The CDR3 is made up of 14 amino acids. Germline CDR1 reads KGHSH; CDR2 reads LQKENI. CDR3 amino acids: CASSPSGGNYGYTF. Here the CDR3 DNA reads TGTGCCAGCTCACCATCAGGGGGAAACTATGGCTACACCTTC.

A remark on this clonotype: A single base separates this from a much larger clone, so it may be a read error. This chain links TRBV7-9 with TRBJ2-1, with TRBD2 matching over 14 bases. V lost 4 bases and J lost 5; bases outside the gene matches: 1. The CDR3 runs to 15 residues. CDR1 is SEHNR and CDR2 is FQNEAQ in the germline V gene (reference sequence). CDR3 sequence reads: CASSWGLAGDNEQFF. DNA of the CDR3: TGTGCCAGCAGCTGGGGACTAGCGGGGGACAATGAGCAGTTCTTC.

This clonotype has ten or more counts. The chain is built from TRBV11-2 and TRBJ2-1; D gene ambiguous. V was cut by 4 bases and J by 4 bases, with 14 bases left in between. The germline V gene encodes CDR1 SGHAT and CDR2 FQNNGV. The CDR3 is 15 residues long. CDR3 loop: CASSSPMGRYNEQFF. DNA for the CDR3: TGTGCCAGCAGCTCCCCGATGGGCAGGTACAATGAGCAGTTCTTC.

CDR3 sequence: CASSLDRAGYYGYTF. The CDR3 DNA is TGTGCCAGCAGCTTAGATCGCGCAGGGTACTATGGCTACACCTTC. The chain couples TRBV7-9 to TRBJ1-2; tentative D call: TRBD1 (5 bases). In germline, CDR1 is SEHNR, CDR2 FQNEAQ (reference sequence). The CDR3 has 15 amino acids. Deletions cut 1 base from V and 3 bases from J, with 12 bases between.